This TCR beta chain was found in a study of blood T cells in healthy people across ages. About the study: About one barcoded TCR beta cDNA was captured per two T cells.

Donors were systemically healthy Caucasian individuals from Russia aged about 6 to 90 years. This clonotype was seen only a few times. Its specificity is unknown. Findings of the study overall: Across the age range, TCR beta diversity per million T cells fell in a roughly linear way. Unsorted PBMC input precluded a conclusive naive versus antigen-experienced comparison.

The junction had 19 bases not matched to a gene; V was cut back by 8 bases and J by 11 bases. CDR3 length equals 14 residues. Per the germline V gene, CDR1 is DFQATT and CDR2 is SNEGSKA (reference sequence). Then a second PCR, running roughly 7 to 11 cycles, was carried out with a sample-barcoded 5' primer and a J-beta primer mix. TCRdb used MiXCR to reprocess the 5' RACE reads, holding one entry per CDR3 protein. The repertoire holds around 1,000,000 distinct CDR3 sequences, more than 30% seen once, with around 14% in the top ten. V gene TRBV20-1 combines with J gene TRBJ2-5, with 8 bases matching TRBD2. The sample taken for sequencing was blood. The source of this sequence is a man between 18 and 35 years old in good health. The CDR3 loop is CSSSAGLGYNEQYF. The CDR3 DNA is TGCAGTTCCTCCGCGGGACTAGGCTACAATGAGCAGTACTTC.